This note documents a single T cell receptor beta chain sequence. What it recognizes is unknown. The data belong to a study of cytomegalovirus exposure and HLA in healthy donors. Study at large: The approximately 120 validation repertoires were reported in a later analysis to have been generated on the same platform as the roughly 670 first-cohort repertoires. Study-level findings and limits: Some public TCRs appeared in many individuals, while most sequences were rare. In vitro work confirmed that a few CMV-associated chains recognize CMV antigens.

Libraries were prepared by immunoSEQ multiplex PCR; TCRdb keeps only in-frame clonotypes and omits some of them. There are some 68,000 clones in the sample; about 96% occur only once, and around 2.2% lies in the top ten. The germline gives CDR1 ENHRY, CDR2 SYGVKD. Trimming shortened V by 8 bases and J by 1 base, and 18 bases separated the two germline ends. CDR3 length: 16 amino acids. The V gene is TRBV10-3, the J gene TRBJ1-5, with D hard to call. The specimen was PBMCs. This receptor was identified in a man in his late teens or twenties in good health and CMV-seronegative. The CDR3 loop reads CAILSGEGSSNQPQHF. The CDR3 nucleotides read TGTGCCATCCTATCCGGAGAGGGCTCGAGCAATCAGCCCCAGCATTTT.